This TCR beta chain was sequenced during a study of blood T cells in healthy people across ages (dated by TCRdb to between 2015 and 2017). As for the study more broadly: Template switching captured roughly one uniquely barcoded TCR beta cDNA molecule per two T cells in model experiments. Age-related changes in TCR beta repertoire diversity were measured in the study by deep sequencing normalized with unique cDNA molecular identifiers. The study analyzed two additional independent replicas of 1 million unique cDNA reads from the same blood draw for two donors, one aged 18 to 29 and one aged 80 or older. To avoid experimental bias, donors of different ages were distributed randomly across sequencing lanes. The donors were split into four age groups: young (average roughly 15 years), middle-aged (roughly 39), aged (more than 55) and long-lived (approximately 89). General study outcomes and caveats: As age increased, observed TCR beta diversity per million T cells dropped in a roughly linear way, and a significant reduction was already evident by age 40. A strong correlation was found between observed TCR beta diversity and the percentage of naive T cells measured by flow cytometry. Estimates of total diversity based on one million sequenced T cells were regarded as lower bounds and as underestimates. The long-lived group showed more naive CD4+ T cells, fewer expanded clones and increased TCR diversity than the aged group, suggesting age selection. Because the CMV infection status of the donors was unknown, age-related changes in expanded clonotypes may potentially have been confounded. Bulk unsorted PBMC profiling prevented conclusive comparison of naive and antigen-experienced compartments.

Systemically healthy Caucasian individuals from Russia, approximately 39 in total and aged roughly 6 to 100 years, were included as donors. Roughly 9 milliliters of peripheral blood were drawn from each donor into EDTA-treated Vacutainer tubes. Ficoll-Paque density-gradient centrifugation was used to isolate PBMCs, with at least 7 million per sample. Trizol reagent was used to extract total RNA from the PBMCs, yielding at least 5 micrograms per sample. For every donor, an aliquot of PBMCs went through flow cytometry to measure the percentages of naive CD45RAhigh/CD27high T cells. The receptor library was made with 5' RACE. The sample was run on an Illumina HiSeq 2500. A second roughly 6 to 11 cycle PCR used a sample-barcoded 5' primer and a J-beta primer mix. Each TCR beta cDNA molecule received a unique molecular identifier from a template-switch 5' adaptor carrying 12 random nucleotides. At least 2.5 million CDR3-containing paired-end reads were obtained from each sample. All of the RNA was converted into first-strand cDNA using the Mint cDNA synthesis kit, with a TRBC-specific oligonucleotide serving as the primer. Following uracil-DNA glycosylase treatment, all cDNA underwent a first 18-cycle PCR with the universal primers M1SS and BC2_uni_R. In the paper's pipeline: Normalization of each sample was performed by random selection of 1 million high-quality reads, each carrying a distinct molecular identifier. Instead of being binned into consensus sequences, reads that shared molecular identifiers were thrown out. MiTCR, with a Q25 quality threshold and the strictest error-elimination algorithm, was used for CDR3 identification, clonotype clustering and error correction. Lower-bound total TCR beta diversity was estimated with a nonparametric unseen species model using Euler transformation. Starting from the raw public reads, TCRdb applied fastp trimming at Q25, assembled clones with MiXCR and retained in-frame beta chains. One record per CDR3 amino acid sequence lists the most common genes and DNA. None of the V and J calls come from the authors' own analysis; TCRdb made them. This sample lists 700,000 or so distinct CDR3 sequences; 22% were detected once. The ten most abundant clones make up roughly 22% of the sample.

Concerning this clonotype itself: Its antigen remains unidentified. No per-base quality is available; no much larger clone lies one base away.

Sequences MNHEY (CDR1) and SVGAGI (CDR2) are obtained from the germline V gene. Cut back by 2 bases and 0 bases, the V and J ends lie 16 bases apart. The CDR3 holds 17 amino acids from the cysteine to the phenylalanine. Kept here is only the CDR3 DNA, which spans 51 bases and is read in frame from base 1. The sequence came from a man aged 65 to 79 in good health. The chain is encoded by TRBV6-5 joined to TRBJ1-1; the D region possibly corresponds to TRBD1 (5 bases align). Sequencing was performed on blood. The CDR3 loop reads CASSYGGTGQMNTEAFF. The sequence in DNA is TGTGCCAGCAGTTACGGGGGGACTGGTCAAATGAACACTGAAGCTTTCTTT.